These 17 T cell receptor beta chains were sequenced from one sample in a study of monozygotic twins with inflammatory bowel disease. TCRdb reprocessed the 5' RACE reads, keeping one entry per CDR3 protein, no DNA. The sample has around 99,000 distinct CDR3 sequences. The source material was blood. These receptors all stem from a human donor with ulcerative colitis or Crohn's disease, or a healthy co-twin of an affected twin (not recorded which).

The rearrangement links TRBV15 to TRBJ2-3; TCRdb calls TRBD1, which cannot be checked without DNA. The CDR3 covers 15 residues. Germline CDR1 and CDR2: LNHNV and YYDKDF (reference sequence). The CDR3 loop is CATSRADSYTDTQYF.

The chain has TRBV7-2 and TRBJ2-7. The CDR3 spans 11 residues. From germline, CDR1 is SGHTA and CDR2 FQGNSA. CDR3 residues: CASSSFYEQYF.

V usage is TRBV7-9 and J usage is TRBJ2-3; TCRdb's D call of TRBD2 is untestable without DNA. Germline lookup yields CDR1 SEHNR and CDR2 FQNEAQ (reference sequence). The CDR3 is 15 amino acids. CDR3 residues: CASSLDAGPRDTQYF. Together with reference TRBV7-9 and TRBJ2-3, the CDR3 gives the full variable domain: DTGVSQNPRHKITKRGQNVTFRCDPISEHNRLYWYRQTLGQGPEFLTYFQNEAQLEKSRLLSDRFSAERPKGSFSTLEIQRTEQGDSAMYLCASSLDAGPRDTQYFGPGTRLTVL.

The chain uses TRBV7-6 and TRBJ2-2; TCRdb's D gene call, TRBD1, goes unchecked for lack of DNA. The CDR3 extends over 14 amino acids. Germline CDR1 is SGHVS and CDR2 is FNYEAQ. Here the CDR3 reads CASSRTGYTGELFF.

The chain carries TRBV29-1 and TRBJ1-4; lacking DNA, the TRBD1 call made by TCRdb goes unchecked. The CDR3 spans 13 residues. Germline assignment: CDR1 SQVTM and CDR2 ANQGSEA. The CDR3 is CSVAGTTNEKLFF.

This sequence joins TRBV7-9 and TRBJ1-2; as DNA is missing, the TRBD1 call by TCRdb cannot be tested. The V gene's germline CDR1 is SEHNR and CDR2 FQNEAQ (reference sequence). The CDR3 is 13 residues long. The CDR3 here is CASSSPTGYGYTF.

The rearrangement joins TRBV15 to TRBJ2-1; TCRdb's D call, TRBD2, is unchecked because there is no DNA. The V gene's germline CDR1 is LNHNV and CDR2 YYDKDF (reference sequence). The CDR3 has 12 amino acids. The CDR3 reads CKREYSYNEQFF.

The chain links TRBV4-2 to TRBJ2-1; the D call of TRBD2 rests on TCRdb alone, since no DNA is present to check it. There are 15 residues in the CDR3. Germline V CDR1 and CDR2: LGHNA, YNFKEQ. CDR3 sequence reads: CASSPSSGSENEQFF.

J is TRBJ2-7 and V is TRBV2; the TRBD2 assignment by TCRdb is unverifiable without DNA. This CDR3 contains 14 residues. CDR1 is SNHLY, CDR2 FYNNEI, per germline. The CDR3 is CASSELAESYEQYF.

This chain links TRBV5-1 with TRBJ2-5. Germline V gene data show CDR1 as SGHRS and CDR2 as YFSETQ. The CDR3 is 13 amino acids. The CDR3 sequence: CASSLVPEETQYF.

The V gene is TRBV5-8, the J gene TRBJ1-5; TCRdb proposes TRBD1, but this gene call is untestable without DNA. CDR3 size: 15 residues. CDR1 and CDR2 from the germline V gene are SGHTS and YDEGEE. CDR3 loop: CASSLVQDSNQPQHF.

This CDR3 reads CSASLRGNSPLHF. This chain uses TRBV20-1 with TRBJ1-6. The germline CDR1 and CDR2 sequences are DFQATT and SNEGSKA (reference sequence). The CDR3 covers 13 residues.

V usage is TRBV7-2 and J usage is TRBJ1-6. This CDR3 comprises 12 residues. Per the germline V gene, CDR1 is SGHTA and CDR2 is FQGNSA. CDR3 residues: CASSSYNSPLHF.

This chain uses TRBV7-9 with TRBJ1-5; with no DNA, the TCRdb D assignment of TRBD1 cannot be verified. The CDR3 consists of 16 residues. Germline assignment: CDR1 SEHNR and CDR2 FQNEAQ (reference sequence). CDR3 sequence: CASSNTKGAPGQPQHF.

The chain joins TRBV29-1 to TRBJ2-3; TCRdb's D call of TRBD1 is untestable without DNA. Germline V gene data show CDR1 as SQVTM and CDR2 as ANQGSEA. CDR3 length equals 14 residues. The CDR3: CSVGLNRETDTQYF.

V and J are TRBV28 and TRBJ2-2; no DNA is available, so the TRBD2 call from TCRdb remains unchecked. The germline CDR1 and CDR2 sequences are MDHEN and SYDVKM. This CDR3 comprises 18 residues. The CDR3 sequence: CASSLRLDSGGAAGELFF.

This rearrangement joins TRBV12-3 or TRBV12-4 to TRBJ1-5; TCRdb indicates TRBD1, and absent DNA this call remains unverified. This CDR3 is 14 amino acids long. This CDR3 reads CASSLRADNQPQHF.